This entry lists 17 T cell receptor beta chains sequenced from one sample in a study of vaccination and CD4 T cells after COVID-19. No antigen is known for these receptors. Scientists ran DNA taken from cultured CD4+ T cells through the Oncomine TCR Beta short-read assay for sequencing. TCRdb reanalysed the PCR reads using MiXCR and keeps one entry per CDR3 protein. The sample includes about 24,000 distinct CDR3 sequences, about 42% seen only once; the top ten take 4.1%. Time point in this sample: late sampling 161 to 241 days after vaccination in three convalescent patients. Specified treatment: approximately 10-day PBMC culture with coronavirus spike peptide pools or control peptides (ViraFEST assay). The sample was CD4+ T cells from blood, cultured in vitro, taken about 7 months after SARS-CoV-2 vaccination. The receptors were gathered from a human donor who had recovered from COVID-19.

This clonotype was seen more than once but under ten times. The rearrangement joins TRBV24-1 to TRBJ2-5; 12 positions agree with TRBD2. V was clipped by 2 bases and J by 9 bases; unmatched bases: 9. The V gene's germline CDR1 is KGHDR and CDR2 SFDVKD. This CDR3 spans 16 amino acids. The CDR3 nucleotides are TGTGCCACCAGTGATTCCGGGACTAGCGGGTCCCAAGCCCAGTACTTC. Translated, it gives CATSDSGTSGSQAQYF.

This clonotype was seen a few times. The chain joins TRBV15 to TRBJ2-3, with D possibly TRBD2 on 6 matching bases. The CDR3 totals 16 residues. The V gene's germline CDR1 is LNHNV and CDR2 YYDKDF (reference sequence). The V and J ends lost 0 bases and 6 bases respectively, with 16 bases between them. The CDR3 nucleotides read TGTGCCACCAGCAGAGATTGGGGGGACCACACGGATACGCAGTATTTT. Protein product: CATSRDWGDHTDTQYF.

The genes are TRBV28 and TRBJ1-2, with 9 positions matching TRBD1. Germline CDR1 MDHEN, CDR2 SYDVKM. The CDR3 totals 14 residues. With 5 bases clipped from V and 8 bases from J, the junction kept 9 bases outside the gene matches. CDR3 protein: CASSVTGGAWGYTF. In DNA form, the CDR3 reads TGTGCCAGCAGTGTTACAGGGGGCGCTTGGGGCTACACCTTC.

CDR3 coding DNA: TGTGCCAGTACCGGGGCGCGAAGCTCCTACAATGAGCAGTTCTTC. Protein: CASTGARSSYNEQFF. The genes are TRBV7-2 and TRBJ2-1; the D gene could be TRBD1 or TRBD2 (5 bases each). The germline V and J ends were trimmed by 9 bases and 0 bases, with 15 bases remaining between them. CDR1 and CDR2 from the germline V gene are SGHTA and FQGNSA. This CDR3 is 15 amino acids long.

The table lists this clonotype with a few counts. The rearrangement joins TRBV6-1 to TRBJ1-1, with 8 bases that match TRBD1. In germline, CDR1 is MNHNS, CDR2 SASEGT. The V and J ends lost 6 bases and 4 bases, in that order; junction bases with no gene match: 7. The CDR3 has 14 residues. For the CDR3, the DNA is TGTGCCAGCAGCGATGACAGGGGACGCACTGAAGCTTTCTTT. It encodes CASSDDRGRTEAFF.

V is TRBV28 and J is TRBJ1-6; 8 nucleotides line up with TRBD1. The V gene's germline CDR1 is MDHEN and CDR2 SYDVKM. This CDR3 contains 18 residues. Trimming removed 6 bases from V and 0 bases from J; junction bases left unmatched: 10. The DNA for the CDR3 is TGTGCCAGCAGAATCCCGGGACAGGAGACCTCCTATAATTCACCCCTCCACTTT. This sequence encodes CASRIPGQETSYNSPLHF. The variable domain in full, with the rest retrieved from reference TRBV28 and TRBJ1-6, is DVKVTQSSRYLVKRTGEKVFLECVQDMDHENMFWYRQDPGLGLRLIYFSYDVKMKEKGDIPEGYSVSREKKERFSLILESASTNQTSMYLCASRIPGQETSYNSPLHFGNGTRLTVT.

This clonotype occurred a few times. V gene TRBV20-1 combines with J gene TRBJ1-1; TRBD1 might be the D (6 bases). Germline V lookup: CDR1 DFQATT, CDR2 SNEGSKA (reference sequence). Trimming removed 6 bases from V and 4 bases from J, with 18 bases in between. CDR3 length: 14 amino acids. The CDR3 DNA follows: TGCAGTGCGGAAAACAGGGCGGACGGCACTGAAGCTTTCTTT. This codes for CSAENRADGTEAFF.

The V gene is TRBV15, the J gene TRBJ2-5; 8 bases align to TRBD1. V shed 4 bases, J shed 2 bases, and the junction held 3 bases outside the gene matches. Germline loops: CDR1 LNHNV, CDR2 YYDKDF (reference sequence). The CDR3 runs to 14 residues. CDR3 nucleotides: TGTGCCACCAGCAAGAGGACAGGGCAAGAGACCCAGTACTTC. It specifies CATSKRTGQETQYF.

This clonotype was counted between two and nine times. The rearrangement uses TRBV20-1 and TRBJ2-5; 7 bases are shared with TRBD1. After removal of 5 bases from V and 4 bases from J, the junction contained 4 bases not matched to a gene. The V gene's germline CDR1 is DFQATT and CDR2 SNEGSKA (reference sequence). The CDR3 length is 12 residues. The CDR3 nucleotides are TGCAGTGCTCACACAGGGGCAGAGACCCAGTACTTC. The encoded protein is CSAHTGAETQYF.

The V call is TRBV20-1, the J call TRBJ2-1; 10 positions match TRBD2. V shed 1 base, J shed 8 bases, and the junction held 8 bases outside the gene matches. Germline CDR1 is DFQATT and CDR2 is SNEGSKA (reference sequence). This CDR3 has 15 amino acids. CDR3 DNA: TGCAGTGCTAGAGGGGCTAGCGGGGGTTACGATGAGCAGTTCTTC. Protein product: CSARGASGGYDEQFF.

This clonotype was detected a few times. The V call is TRBV20-1, the J call TRBJ2-3, with 11 bases identical to TRBD2. CDR3 size: 16 residues. Germline assignment: CDR1 DFQATT and CDR2 SNEGSKA (reference sequence). V shed 0 bases, J shed 2 bases, and the junction held 4 bases outside the gene matches. DNA for the CDR3: TGCAGTGCTAGAGATTTGACTAGCGGGAACACAGATACGCAGTATTTT. Protein sequence: CSARDLTSGNTDTQYF.

The genes are TRBV7-3 and TRBJ1-5; D is ambiguous. Germline CDR1 reads SGHTA; CDR2 reads FQGTGA. CDR3 length equals 13 residues. V lost 5 bases and J 7 bases, leaving 12 bases between the germline ends. CDR3 residues: CASSLAHGQPQHF. CDR3 nucleotides: TGTGCCAGCAGCCTGGCACACGGGCAGCCCCAGCATTTT.

The chain uses TRBV5-1 and TRBJ2-5, with 12 nucleotides matching TRBD2. The CDR3 sequence is 16 residues long. V lost 2 bases to trimming and J lost 4 bases; unmatched junction nucleotides: 6. Germline V CDR1 and CDR2: SGHRS, YFSETQ. The CDR3 DNA is TGCGCCAGCAGCTTATTACTAGCGGGAGGTCCAGAGACCCAGTACTTC. Translated, it gives CASSLLLAGGPETQYF.

The rearrangement uses TRBV27 and TRBJ1-5, with D possibly being TRBD1 (5 bases). CDR3 size: 13 residues. Trimming stripped 6 bases from V and 7 bases from J, with 13 bases between. Germline V gives CDR1 MNHEY, CDR2 SMNVEV (reference sequence). The CDR3 is CASSPGLRQPQHF. The CDR3 DNA follows: TGTGCCAGCAGCCCGGGACTTCGGCAGCCCCAGCATTTT.

In this sample, this clonotype turned up once. CDR3 sequence (DNA): TGTGCCAGCAGTTTTCCCGGACGGATGGTCTACGAGCAGTACTTC. Protein: CASSFPGRMVYEQYF. V gene TRBV28 combines with J gene TRBJ2-7; D uncertain. The CDR3 sequence is 15 residues long. Trimming pared 3 bases from V and 3 bases from J, leaving 15 bases between. The germline V gene encodes CDR1 MDHEN and CDR2 SYDVKM.

The gene calls are TRBV20-1 and TRBJ1-1; TRBD1 is a possible D gene (5 bases). The germline CDR1 and CDR2 sequences are DFQATT and SNEGSKA (reference sequence). The CDR3 is 10 amino acids. With 4 bases removed from V and 8 bases from J, the gap between germline ends came to 8 bases. DNA for the CDR3: TGCAGTGCTATCGACAGAGAAGCTTTCTTT. This encodes CSAIDREAFF.

V usage is TRBV18 and J usage is TRBJ2-7; D remains ambiguous. The germline gives CDR1 KGHSH, CDR2 LQKENI. Trimming left V 3 bases short and J 7 bases short, with 13 bases between. The CDR3 is 13 residues long. CDR3 loop: CASSPLHGKEQYF. The CDR3 DNA follows: TGTGCCAGCTCACCGCTCCACGGCAAGGAGCAGTACTTC.